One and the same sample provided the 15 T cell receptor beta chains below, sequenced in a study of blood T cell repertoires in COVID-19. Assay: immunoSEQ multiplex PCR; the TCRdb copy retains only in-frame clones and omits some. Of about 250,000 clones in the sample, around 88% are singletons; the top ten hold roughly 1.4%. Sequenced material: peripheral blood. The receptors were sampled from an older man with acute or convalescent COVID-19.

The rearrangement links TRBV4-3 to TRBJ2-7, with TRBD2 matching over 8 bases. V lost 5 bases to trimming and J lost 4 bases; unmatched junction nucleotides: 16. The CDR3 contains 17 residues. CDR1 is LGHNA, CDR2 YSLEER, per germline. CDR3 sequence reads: CASSESGGPGVMYEQYF. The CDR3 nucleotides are TGCGCCAGCAGCGAAAGCGGGGGCCCCGGGGTTATGTACGAGCAGTACTTC.

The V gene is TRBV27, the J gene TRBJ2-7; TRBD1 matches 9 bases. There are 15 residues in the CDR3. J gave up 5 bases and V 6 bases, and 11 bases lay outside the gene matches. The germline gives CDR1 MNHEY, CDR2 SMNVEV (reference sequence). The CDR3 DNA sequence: TGTGCCAGCAGACTCAACCGGGACAGGGTCCACGAGCAGTACTTC. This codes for CASRLNRDRVHEQYF.

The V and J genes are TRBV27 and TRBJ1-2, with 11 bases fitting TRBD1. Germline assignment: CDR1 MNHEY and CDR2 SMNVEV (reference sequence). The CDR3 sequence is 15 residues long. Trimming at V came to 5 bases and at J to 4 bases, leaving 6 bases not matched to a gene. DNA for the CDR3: TGTGCCAGCAGTAAGGACAGGGGGCCTGGCTATGGCTACACCTTC. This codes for CASSKDRGPGYGYTF.

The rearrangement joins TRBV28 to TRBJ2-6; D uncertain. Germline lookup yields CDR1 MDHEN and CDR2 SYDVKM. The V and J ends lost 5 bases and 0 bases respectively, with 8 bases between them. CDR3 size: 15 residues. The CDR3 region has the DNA TGTGCCAGCAGTGGGCCAAGCTCTGGGGCCAACGTCCTGACTTTC. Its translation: CASSGPSSGANVLTF.

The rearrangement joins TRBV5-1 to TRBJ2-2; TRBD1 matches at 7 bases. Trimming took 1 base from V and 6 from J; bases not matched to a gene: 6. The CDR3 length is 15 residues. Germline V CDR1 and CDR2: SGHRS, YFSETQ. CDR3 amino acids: CASSLTGEKAGELFF. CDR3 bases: TGCGCCAGCAGCTTGACAGGGGAAAAGGCCGGGGAGCTGTTTTTT.

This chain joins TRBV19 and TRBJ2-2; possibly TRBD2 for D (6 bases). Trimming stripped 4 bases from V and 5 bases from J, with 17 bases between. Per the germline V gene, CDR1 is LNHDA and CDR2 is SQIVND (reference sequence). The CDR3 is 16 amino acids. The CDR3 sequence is CASSRGLLEGTGELFF. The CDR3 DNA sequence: TGTGCCAGTAGTAGGGGACTGCTCGAAGGGACCGGGGAGCTGTTTTTT.

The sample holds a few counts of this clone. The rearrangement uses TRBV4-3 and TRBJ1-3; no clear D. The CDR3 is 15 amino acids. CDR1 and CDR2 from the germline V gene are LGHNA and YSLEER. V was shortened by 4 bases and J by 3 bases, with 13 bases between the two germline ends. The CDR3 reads CASSRNGGVGNTIYF. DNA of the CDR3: TGCGCCAGCAGCCGGAACGGCGGAGTTGGAAACACCATATATTTT.

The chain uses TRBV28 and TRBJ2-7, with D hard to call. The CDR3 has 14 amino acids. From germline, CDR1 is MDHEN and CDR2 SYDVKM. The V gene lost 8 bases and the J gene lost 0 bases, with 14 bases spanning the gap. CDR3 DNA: TGTGCCAGCGGATTGAGCTACAGCTCCTACGAGCAGTACTTC. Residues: CASGLSYSSYEQYF.

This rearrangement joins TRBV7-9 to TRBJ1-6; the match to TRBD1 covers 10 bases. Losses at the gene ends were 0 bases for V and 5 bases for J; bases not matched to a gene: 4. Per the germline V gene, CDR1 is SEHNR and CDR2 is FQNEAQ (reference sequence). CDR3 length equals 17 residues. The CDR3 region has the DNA TGTGCCAGCAGCTTAGCCCACGGGACAGGGGATAATTCACCCCTCCACTTT. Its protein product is CASSLAHGTGDNSPLHF.

The chain's CDR3 is CASSDAQYGNTEAFF. CDR3 DNA sequence: TGTGCCAGCAGTGATGCGCAATATGGGAACACTGAAGCTTTCTTT. The chain couples TRBV2 to TRBJ1-1; D ambiguous. The CDR3 consists of 15 residues. CDR1 is SNHLY and CDR2 is FYNNEI in the germline V gene. Trimming cost V 3 bases and J 1 base, with 12 bases left between them.

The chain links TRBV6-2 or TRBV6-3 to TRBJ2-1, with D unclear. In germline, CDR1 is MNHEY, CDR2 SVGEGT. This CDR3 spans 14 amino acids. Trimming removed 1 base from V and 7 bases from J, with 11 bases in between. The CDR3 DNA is TGTGCCAGCAGTTACTTAGATGCTGTTAATGAGCAGTTCTTC. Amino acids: CASSYLDAVNEQFF.

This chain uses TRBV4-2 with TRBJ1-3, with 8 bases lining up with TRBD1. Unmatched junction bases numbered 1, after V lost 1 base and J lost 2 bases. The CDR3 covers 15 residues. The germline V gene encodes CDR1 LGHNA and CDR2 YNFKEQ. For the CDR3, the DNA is TGTGCCAGCAGCCAAGTGACAGGGGCTGGAAACACCATATATTTT. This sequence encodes CASSQVTGAGNTIYF.

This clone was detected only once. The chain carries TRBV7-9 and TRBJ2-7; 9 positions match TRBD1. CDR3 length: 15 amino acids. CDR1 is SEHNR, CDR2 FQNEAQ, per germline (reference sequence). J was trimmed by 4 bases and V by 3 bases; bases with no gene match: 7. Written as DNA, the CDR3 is TGTGCCAGCAGCTTTCCGGGACAGGGACTATACGAGCAGTACTTC. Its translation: CASSFPGQGLYEQYF.

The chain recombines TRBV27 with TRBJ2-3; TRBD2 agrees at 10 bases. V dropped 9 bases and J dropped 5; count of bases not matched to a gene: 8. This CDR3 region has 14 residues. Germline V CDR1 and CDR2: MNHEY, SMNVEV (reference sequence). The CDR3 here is CASQRLAGEDTQYF. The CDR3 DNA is TGTGCCAGTCAGCGGCTAGCGGGAGAAGATACGCAGTATTTT.

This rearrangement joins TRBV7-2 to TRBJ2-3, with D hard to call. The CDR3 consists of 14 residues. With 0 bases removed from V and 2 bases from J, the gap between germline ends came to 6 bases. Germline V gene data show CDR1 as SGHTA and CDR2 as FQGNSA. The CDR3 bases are TGTGCCAGCAGCTTAGCGAGTTCCACAGATACGCAGTATTTT. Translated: CASSLASSTDTQYF.